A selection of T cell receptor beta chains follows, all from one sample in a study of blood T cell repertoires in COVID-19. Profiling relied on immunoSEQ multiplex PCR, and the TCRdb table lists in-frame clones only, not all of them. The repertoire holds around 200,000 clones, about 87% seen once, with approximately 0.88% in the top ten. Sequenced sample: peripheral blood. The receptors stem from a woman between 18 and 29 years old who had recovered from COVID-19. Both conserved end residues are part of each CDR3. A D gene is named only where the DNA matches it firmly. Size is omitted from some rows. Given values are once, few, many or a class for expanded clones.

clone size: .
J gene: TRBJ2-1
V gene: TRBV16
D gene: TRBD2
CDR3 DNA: TGTGCCAGCAGCCCTTTTCTAGCGGGGGATTACAATGAGCAGTTCTTC
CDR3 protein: CASSPFLAGDYNEQFF

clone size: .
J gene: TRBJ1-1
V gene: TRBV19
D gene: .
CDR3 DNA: TGTGCCAGTAGTATATTTGGGGGCTGGGACACTGAAGCTTTCTTT
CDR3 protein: CASSIFGGWDTEAFF

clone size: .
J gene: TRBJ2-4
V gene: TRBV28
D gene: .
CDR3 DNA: TGTGCCAGCAGTTCGGAGCGGCGATATCAGAAAAACATTCAGTACTTC
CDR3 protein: CASSSERRYQKNIQYF

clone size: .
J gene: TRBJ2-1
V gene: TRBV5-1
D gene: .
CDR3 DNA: TGCGCCAGCAGCTTGGCCGGCGGAACTAGCTCCTACAATGAGCAGTTCTTC
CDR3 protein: CASSLAGGTSSYNEQFF

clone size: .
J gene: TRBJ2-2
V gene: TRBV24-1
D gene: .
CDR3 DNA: TGTGCCACCAGCAGCGTTGTGACCGGGGAGCTGTTTTTT
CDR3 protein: CATSSVVTGELFF

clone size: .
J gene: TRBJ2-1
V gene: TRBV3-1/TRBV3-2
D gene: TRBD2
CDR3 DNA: TGTGCCAGCAGCCCCGGCCCAAGGATAAGTTTGACTAGCGGATCGACCTACAATGAGCAGTTCTTC
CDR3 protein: CASSPGPRISLTSGSTYNEQFF

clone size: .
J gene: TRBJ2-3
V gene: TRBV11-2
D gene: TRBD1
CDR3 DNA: TGTGCCAGCAGCCCAGGGACAGTTCGCACAGATACGCAGTATTTT
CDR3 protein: CASSPGTVRTDTQYF

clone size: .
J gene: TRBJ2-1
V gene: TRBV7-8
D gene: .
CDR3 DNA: TGTGCCAGCAGCTTATCGTCGCAGGGGCGGCATGAGCAGTTCTTC
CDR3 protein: CASSLSSQGRHEQFF

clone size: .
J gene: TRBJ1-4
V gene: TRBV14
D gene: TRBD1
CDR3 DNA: TGTGCCAGCAGCCTATGGACAGGGGAAGGCGAAAAACTGTTTTTT
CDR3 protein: CASSLWTGEGEKLFF

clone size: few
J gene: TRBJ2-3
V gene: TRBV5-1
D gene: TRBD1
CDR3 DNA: TGCGCCAGCAGCCCCTGGACAGGGGGCGAGTCAACAGATACGCAGTATTTT
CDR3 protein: CASSPWTGGESTDTQYF

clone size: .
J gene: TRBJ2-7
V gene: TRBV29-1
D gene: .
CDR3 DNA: TGCAGCGTTGAAACAGGCTCCTACGAGCAGTACTTC
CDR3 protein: CSVETGSYEQYF

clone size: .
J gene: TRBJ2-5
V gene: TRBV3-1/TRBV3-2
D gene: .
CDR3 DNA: TGTGCCAGCAGCCAAGGGGCAAGAGAGACCCAGTACTTC
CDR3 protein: CASSQGARETQYF

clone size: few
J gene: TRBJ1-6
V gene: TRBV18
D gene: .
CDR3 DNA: TGTGCCAGCTCACGACAACAGGGAAACGAGTCACCCCTCCACTTT
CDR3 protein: CASSRQQGNESPLHF

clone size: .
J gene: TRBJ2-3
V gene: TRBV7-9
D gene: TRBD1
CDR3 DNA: TGTGCCAGCAGCCGCCGGACAGGGTACACAGATACGCAGTATTTT
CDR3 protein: CASSRRTGYTDTQYF

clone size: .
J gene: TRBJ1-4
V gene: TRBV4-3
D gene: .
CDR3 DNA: TGCGCCAGCAGCCAAGCATCCCGCGGGGGGACTAATGAAAAACTGTTTTTT
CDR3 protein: CASSQASRGGTNEKLFF

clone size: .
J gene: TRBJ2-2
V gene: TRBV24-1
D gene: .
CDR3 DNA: TGTGCCACCAGTGATTTTAACAGGGATCCCGGGGAGCTGTTTTTT
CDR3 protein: CATSDFNRDPGELFF

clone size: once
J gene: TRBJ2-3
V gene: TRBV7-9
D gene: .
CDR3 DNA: TGTGCCAGCAGCTTAGGTTCCTTCGGCACAGATACGCAGTATTTT
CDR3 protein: CASSLGSFGTDTQYF

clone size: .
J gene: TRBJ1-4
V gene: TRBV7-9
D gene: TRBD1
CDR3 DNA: TGTGCCAGCAGCTTGACAGGGAAGAATGAAAAACTGTTTTTT
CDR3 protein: CASSLTGKNEKLFF

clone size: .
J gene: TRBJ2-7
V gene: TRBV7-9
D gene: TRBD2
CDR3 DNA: TGTGCCAGCAGCCCCTGGACTAGCGGGGGCTCCTACGAGCAGTACTTC
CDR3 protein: CASSPWTSGGSYEQYF

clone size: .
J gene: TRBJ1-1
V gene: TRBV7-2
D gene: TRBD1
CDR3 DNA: TGTGCCAGCAGCTTAGCGCTTTTGACAGGGACCAATGAAGCTTTCTTT
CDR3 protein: CASSLALLTGTNEAFF

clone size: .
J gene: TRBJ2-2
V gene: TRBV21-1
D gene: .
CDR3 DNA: TGTGCCAGCAGCAAACTACGACCAGGGATGGCCGGGGAGCTGTTTTTT
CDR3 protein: CASSKLRPGMAGELFF

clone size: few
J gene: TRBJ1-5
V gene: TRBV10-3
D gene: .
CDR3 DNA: TGTGCCATCAGTGAGAGGGGTTACAATCAGCCCCAGCATTTT
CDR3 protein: CAISERGYNQPQHF

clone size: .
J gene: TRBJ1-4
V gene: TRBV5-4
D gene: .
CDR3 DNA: TGTGCCAGCAGCTTGGGGGGGATCAGGGGAAAACTGTTTTTT
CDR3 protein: CASSLGGIRGKLFF

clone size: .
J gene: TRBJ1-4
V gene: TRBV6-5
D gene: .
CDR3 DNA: TGTGCCAGCAGATCGACAGGCTGGAAGGAAAAACTGTTTTTT
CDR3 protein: CASRSTGWKEKLFF